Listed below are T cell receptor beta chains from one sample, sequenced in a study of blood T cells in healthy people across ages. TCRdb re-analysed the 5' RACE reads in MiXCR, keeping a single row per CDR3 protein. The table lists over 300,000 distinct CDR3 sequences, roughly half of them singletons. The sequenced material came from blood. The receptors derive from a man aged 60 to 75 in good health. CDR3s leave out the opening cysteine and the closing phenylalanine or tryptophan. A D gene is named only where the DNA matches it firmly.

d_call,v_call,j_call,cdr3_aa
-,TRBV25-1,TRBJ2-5,ASSELASAHNEQY
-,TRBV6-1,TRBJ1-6,ASSEAGLRYSPLH
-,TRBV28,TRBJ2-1,ASSLIGSHNEQF
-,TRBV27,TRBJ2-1,ASISRGSEQF
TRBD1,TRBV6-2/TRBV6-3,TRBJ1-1,ASIDRQGGTNEAF
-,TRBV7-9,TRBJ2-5,ASSLAPTDQY
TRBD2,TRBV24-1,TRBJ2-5,ATSDPGLAGSETQY
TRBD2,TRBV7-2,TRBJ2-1,ASSPLSTSANNEQF
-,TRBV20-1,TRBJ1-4,SARPPRGAGEKLF
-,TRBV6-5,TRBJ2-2,ASRRGVLNTGELF
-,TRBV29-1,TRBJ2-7,SVETTSQTYEQY
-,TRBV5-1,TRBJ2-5,ASSFNRVEQETQY
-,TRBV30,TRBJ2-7,AGSNAYEQY
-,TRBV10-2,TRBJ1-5,ASSEPTGLYQPQH
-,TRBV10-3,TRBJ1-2,AISGGQFGYT
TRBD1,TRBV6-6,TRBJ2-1,ASSTGRGTGTIYEQF
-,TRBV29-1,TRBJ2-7,SAVKGVYEQY
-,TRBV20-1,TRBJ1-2,SARGTGISNYGYT
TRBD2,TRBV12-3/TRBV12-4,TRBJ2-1,ASSWASGHNEQF
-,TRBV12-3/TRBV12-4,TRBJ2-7,ASREFNEQY
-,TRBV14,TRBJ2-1,ASSIFGQGPREQF
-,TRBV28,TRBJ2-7,ASSWARGRYEQY
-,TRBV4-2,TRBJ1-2,ASSPEGRELGGYT
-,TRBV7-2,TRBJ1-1,ASSLAGVRDTEAF
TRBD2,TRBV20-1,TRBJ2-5,SASGGVQETQY
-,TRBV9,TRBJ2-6,ASSGTGANVLT
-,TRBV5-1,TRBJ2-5,ASSVLYQETQY
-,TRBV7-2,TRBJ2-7,ASSPRGGTYVEQY
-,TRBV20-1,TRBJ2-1,SASDNYNEQF
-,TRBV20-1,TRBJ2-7,SARGTEEIHEQY
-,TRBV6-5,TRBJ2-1,ASRPTGSHEQF
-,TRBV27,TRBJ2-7,ASSPQVQGYEQY
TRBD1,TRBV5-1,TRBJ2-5,ASSTRTGETQY
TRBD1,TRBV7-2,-,ASSPDRGWDEQY
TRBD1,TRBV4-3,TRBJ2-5,ASSLEGTGNYGQY
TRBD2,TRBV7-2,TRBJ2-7,ASSPPSGSSYEQY
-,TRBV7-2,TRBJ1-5,ASSLYDQPQH
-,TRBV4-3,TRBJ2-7,ASSQEGTSGGQY
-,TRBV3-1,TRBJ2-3,ASSPQLAPSTDTQY
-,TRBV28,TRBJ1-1,ASSGTGPLKLF
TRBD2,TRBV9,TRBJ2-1,ASSEGLAGVDEQF
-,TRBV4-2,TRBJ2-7,ASSQGSYEQY
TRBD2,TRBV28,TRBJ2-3,ASSFLAGGRDTQY
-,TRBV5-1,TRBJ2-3,ASSLDTAADTQY
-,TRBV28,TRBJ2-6,ASTFGSGANVLT
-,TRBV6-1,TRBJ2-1,ASSEDDRKYNEQF
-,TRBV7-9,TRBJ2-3,ASSLCSGTDTQY
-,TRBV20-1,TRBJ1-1,SASPRGTEAF
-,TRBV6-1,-,ASSESAVQETQY
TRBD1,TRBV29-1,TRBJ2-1,SVQTGTESYNEQF
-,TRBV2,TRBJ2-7,ASGDSLGHEQY
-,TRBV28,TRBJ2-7,ASSTPRANSYEQY
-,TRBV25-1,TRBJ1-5,ASGGYGSNQPQH
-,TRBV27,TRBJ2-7,ASSLSKARLEPHEQY
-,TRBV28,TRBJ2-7,ASSLGGPSSYEQY
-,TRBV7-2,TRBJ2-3,ASSLYGPSTDTQY
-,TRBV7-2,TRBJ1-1,ASSPVARPEAF